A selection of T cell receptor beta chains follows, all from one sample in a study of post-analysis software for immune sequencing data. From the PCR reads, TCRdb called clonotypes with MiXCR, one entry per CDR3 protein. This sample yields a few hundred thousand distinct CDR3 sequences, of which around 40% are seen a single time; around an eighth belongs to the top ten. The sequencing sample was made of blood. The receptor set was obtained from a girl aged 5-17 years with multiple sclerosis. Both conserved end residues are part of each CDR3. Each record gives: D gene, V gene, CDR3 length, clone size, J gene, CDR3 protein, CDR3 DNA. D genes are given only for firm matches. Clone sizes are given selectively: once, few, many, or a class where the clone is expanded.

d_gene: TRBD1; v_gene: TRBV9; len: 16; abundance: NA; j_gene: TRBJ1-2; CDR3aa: CASSGPRTGGGYGYTF; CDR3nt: TGTGCCAGCAGCGGGCCCCGGACAGGGGGAGGCTATGGCTACACCTTC
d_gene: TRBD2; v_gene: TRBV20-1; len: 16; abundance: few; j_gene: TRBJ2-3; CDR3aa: CSAESRLAVSTDTQYF; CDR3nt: TGCAGTGCTGAGAGTAGACTAGCGGTGTCTACAGATACGCAGTATTTT
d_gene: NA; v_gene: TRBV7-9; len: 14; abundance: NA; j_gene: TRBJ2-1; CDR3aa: CTSNRNRENNEQFF; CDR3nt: TGTACCAGCAACCGTAACAGGGAAAACAATGAGCAGTTCTTC
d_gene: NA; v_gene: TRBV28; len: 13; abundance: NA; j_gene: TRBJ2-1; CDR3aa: CASRGGGYNEQFF; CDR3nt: TGTGCCAGCAGGGGAGGGGGATACAATGAGCAGTTCTTC
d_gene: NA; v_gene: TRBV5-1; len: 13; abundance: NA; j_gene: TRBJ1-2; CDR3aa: CASSLNRVQGYTF; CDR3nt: TGCGCCAGCAGCTTGAACAGGGTACAGGGCTACACCTTC
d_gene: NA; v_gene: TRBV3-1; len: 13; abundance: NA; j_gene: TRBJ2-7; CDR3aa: CASSQGASYEQYF; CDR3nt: TGTGCCAGCAGCCAAGGGGCTAGTTACGAGCAGTACTTC
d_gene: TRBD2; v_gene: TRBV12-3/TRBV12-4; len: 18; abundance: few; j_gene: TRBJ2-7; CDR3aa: CARPSLSTSGYSSYEQYF; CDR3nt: TGTGCCAGACCTAGTTTAAGTACTAGCGGGTACAGCTCCTACGAGCAGTACTTC
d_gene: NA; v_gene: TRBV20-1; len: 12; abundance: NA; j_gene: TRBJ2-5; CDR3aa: CSARDSVETQYF; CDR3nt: TGCAGTGCTAGAGATTCCGTGGAGACCCAGTACTTC
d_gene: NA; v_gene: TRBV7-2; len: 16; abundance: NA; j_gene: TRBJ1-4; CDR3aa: CASSLVRAATNEKLFF; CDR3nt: TGTGCCAGCAGCTTAGTTAGGGCGGCTACTAATGAAAAACTGTTTTTT
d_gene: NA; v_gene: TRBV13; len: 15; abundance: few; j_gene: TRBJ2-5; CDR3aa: CASSFDIQGQETQYF; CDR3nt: TGTGCCAGCAGCTTCGATATTCAGGGCCAAGAGACCCAGTACTTC
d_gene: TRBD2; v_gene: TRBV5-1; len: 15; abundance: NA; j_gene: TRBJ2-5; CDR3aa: CASSCAGEGSETQYF; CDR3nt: TGCGCCAGCAGCTGTGCGGGAGAAGGGTCAGAGACCCAGTACTTC
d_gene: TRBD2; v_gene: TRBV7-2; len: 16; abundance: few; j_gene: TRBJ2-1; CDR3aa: CASSRGTLAGAYEQFF; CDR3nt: TGTGCCAGCAGCCGCGGAACACTAGCGGGAGCGTATGAGCAGTTCTTC
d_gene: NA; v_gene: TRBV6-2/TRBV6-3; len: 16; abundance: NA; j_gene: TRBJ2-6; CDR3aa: CASSYGTNSGANVLTF; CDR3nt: TGTGCCAGCAGTTACGGGACAAACTCTGGGGCCAACGTCCTGACTTTC
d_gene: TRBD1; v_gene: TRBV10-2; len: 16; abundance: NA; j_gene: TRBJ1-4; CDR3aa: CASSEWGQPANEKLFF; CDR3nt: TGCGCCAGCAGTGAGTGGGGACAGCCGGCTAATGAAAAACTGTTTTTT
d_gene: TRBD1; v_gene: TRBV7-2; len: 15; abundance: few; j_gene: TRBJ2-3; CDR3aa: CASSPRTGETDTQYF; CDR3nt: TGTGCCAGCAGCCCTCGGACAGGGGAAACAGATACGCAGTATTTT
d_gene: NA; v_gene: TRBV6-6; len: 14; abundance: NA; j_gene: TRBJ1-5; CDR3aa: CASSYGRVNQPQHF; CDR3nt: TGTGCCAGCAGTTACGGCAGGGTAAATCAGCCCCAGCATTTT
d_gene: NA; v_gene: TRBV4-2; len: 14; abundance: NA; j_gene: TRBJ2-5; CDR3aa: CASSQSTGDETQYF; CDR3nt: TGTGCCAGCAGCCAATCAACGGGGGACGAGACCCAGTACTTC
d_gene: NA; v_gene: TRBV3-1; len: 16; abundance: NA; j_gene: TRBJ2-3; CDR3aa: CASSQDRGESTDTQYF; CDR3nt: TGTGCCAGCAGCCAAGATCGCGGGGAGAGCACAGATACGCAGTATTTT
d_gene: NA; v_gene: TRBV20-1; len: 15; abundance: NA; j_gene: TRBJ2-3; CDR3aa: CSARNGNLRTDTQYF; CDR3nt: TGCAGTGCTAGGAACGGTAACCTTCGCACAGATACGCAGTATTTT
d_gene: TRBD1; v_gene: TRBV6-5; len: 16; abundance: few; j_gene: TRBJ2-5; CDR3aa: CASSYSDRDREGTQYF; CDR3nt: TGTGCCAGCAGTTACTCGGATCGGGACAGAGAGGGGACCCAGTACTTC
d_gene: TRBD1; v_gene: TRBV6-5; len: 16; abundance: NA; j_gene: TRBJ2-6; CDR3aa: CASGGTGNSGANVPTF; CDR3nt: TGTGCCAGCGGCGGGACAGGGAACTCTGGGGCCAACGTCCCGACTTTC
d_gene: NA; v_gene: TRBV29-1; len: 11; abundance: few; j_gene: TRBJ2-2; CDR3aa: CSVQYTGELFF; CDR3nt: TGCAGCGTACAGTACACCGGGGAGCTGTTTTTT
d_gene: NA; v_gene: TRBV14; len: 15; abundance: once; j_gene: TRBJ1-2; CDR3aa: CASSQGTGIHYGYTF; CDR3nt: TGTGCCAGCAGCCAAGGCACAGGTATTCACTATGGCTACACCTTC
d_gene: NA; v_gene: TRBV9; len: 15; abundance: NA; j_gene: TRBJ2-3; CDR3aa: CASSPLGEYPDTQYF; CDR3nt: TGTGCCAGCAGCCCCCTAGGGGAGTATCCAGATACGCAGTATTTT
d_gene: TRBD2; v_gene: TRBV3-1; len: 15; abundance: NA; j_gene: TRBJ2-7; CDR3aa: CASRISGSSPYEQYF; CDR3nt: TGTGCCAGCAGGATTAGCGGGAGCTCCCCCTACGAGCAGTACTTC
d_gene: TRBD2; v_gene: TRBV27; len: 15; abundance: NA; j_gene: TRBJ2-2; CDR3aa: CASSELAGVTGELFF; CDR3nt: TGTGCCAGCAGTGAGCTAGCGGGAGTTACCGGGGAGCTGTTTTTT
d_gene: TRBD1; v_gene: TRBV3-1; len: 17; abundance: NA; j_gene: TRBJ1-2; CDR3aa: CASSQAKTGGAEYGYTF; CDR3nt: TGTGCCAGCAGCCAAGCCAAAACAGGGGGCGCTGAGTATGGCTACACCTTC
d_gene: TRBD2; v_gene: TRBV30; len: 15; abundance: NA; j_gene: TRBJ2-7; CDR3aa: CAWSVQRGASYEQYF; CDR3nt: TGTGCCTGGAGTGTACAGCGGGGAGCCTCCTACGAGCAGTACTTC
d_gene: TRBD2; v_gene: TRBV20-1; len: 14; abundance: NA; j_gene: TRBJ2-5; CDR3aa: CSARLAGVGGEQYF; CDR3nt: TGCAGTGCCCGACTAGCGGGAGTGGGGGGGGAGCAGTACTTC
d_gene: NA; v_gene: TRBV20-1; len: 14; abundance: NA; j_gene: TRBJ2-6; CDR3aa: CSARTSSGANVLTF; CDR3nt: TGCAGTGCCCGGACATCCTCTGGGGCCAACGTCCTGACTTTC
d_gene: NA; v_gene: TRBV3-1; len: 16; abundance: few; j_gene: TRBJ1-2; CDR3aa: CASSPNRDGRLYGYTF; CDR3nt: TGTGCCAGCAGCCCTAATCGGGACGGCCGACTCTATGGCTACACCTTC
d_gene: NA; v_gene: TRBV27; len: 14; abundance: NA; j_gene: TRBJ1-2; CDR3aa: CPSSLSSGYQGYTF; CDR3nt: TGTCCCAGCAGTTTATCGTCAGGGTACCAGGGCTACACCTTC
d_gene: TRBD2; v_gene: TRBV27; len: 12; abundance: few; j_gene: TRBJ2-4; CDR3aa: CASSLGRGIQYF; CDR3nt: TGTGCCAGCAGTTTAGGGAGGGGCATTCAGTACTTC
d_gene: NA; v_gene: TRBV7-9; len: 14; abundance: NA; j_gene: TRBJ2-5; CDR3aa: CASSSFLAAETQYF; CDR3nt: TGTGCCAGCAGCTCATTCCTGGCCGCAGAGACCCAGTACTTC
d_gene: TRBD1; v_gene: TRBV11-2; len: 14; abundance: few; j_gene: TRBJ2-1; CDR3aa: CASSPPGGYNEQFF; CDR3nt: TGTGCCAGCAGCCCCCCAGGGGGATACAATGAGCAGTTCTTC
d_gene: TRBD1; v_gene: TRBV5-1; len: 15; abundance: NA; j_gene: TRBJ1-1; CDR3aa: CASRRAGTANTEAFF; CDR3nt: TGCGCCAGCAGGAGGGCGGGGACAGCAAACACTGAAGCTTTCTTT
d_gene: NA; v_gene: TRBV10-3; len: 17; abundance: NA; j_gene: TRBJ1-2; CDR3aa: CAISESSADTKSYGYTF; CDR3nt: TGTGCCATCAGTGAGTCGTCGGCGGACACCAAATCATATGGCTACACCTTC
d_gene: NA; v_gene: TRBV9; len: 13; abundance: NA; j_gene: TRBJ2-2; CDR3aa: CASSVYNTGELFF; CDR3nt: TGTGCCAGCAGCGTTTACAACACCGGGGAGCTGTTTTTT
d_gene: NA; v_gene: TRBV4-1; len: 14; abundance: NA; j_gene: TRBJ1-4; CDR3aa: CASSQALDGEKLFF; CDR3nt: TGCGCCAGCAGCCAAGCCTTGGATGGTGAAAAACTGTTTTTT
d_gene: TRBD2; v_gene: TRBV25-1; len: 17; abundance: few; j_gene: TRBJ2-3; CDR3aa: CASLPPSSGRRTDTQYF; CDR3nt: TGTGCCAGCCTCCCTCCCTCTAGCGGGAGACGTACAGATACGCAGTATTTT
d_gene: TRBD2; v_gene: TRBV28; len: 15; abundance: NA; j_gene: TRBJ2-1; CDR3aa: CASSSLAGFRDEQFF; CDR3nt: TGTGCCAGCAGCTCACTAGCGGGGTTTAGGGATGAGCAGTTCTTC
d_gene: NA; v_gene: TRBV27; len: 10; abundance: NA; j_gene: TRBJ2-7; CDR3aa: CASTGNEQYF; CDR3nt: TGTGCCAGCACTGGGAACGAGCAGTACTTC
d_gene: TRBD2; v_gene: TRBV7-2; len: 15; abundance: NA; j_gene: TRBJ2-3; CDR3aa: CASSSSGSDGDTQYF; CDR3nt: TGTGCCAGCAGCTCTAGCGGGAGTGATGGAGATACGCAGTATTTT
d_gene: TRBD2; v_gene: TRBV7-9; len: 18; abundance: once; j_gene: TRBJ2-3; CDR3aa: CASSFGTSDDSTTDTQYF; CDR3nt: TGTGCCAGCAGCTTCGGGACTAGCGATGATTCCACCACAGATACGCAGTATTTT
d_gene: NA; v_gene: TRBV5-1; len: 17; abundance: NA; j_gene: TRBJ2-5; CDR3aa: CASSLLGTPALGETQYF; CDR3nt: TGCGCCAGCAGCCTACTAGGCACTCCTGCGTTGGGAGAGACCCAGTACTTC
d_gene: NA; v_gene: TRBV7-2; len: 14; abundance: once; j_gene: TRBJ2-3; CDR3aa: CASSPMWTTDTQYF; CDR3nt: TGTGCCAGCAGCCCGATGTGGACAACAGATACGCAGTATTTT
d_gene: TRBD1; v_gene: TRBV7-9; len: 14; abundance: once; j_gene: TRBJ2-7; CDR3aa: CASSSTTGSYEQYF; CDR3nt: TGTGCCAGCAGCTCCACGACAGGGTCCTACGAGCAGTACTTC
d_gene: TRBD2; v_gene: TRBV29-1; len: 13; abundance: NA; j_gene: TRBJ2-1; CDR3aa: CSLTSGRASEQFF; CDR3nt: TGCAGCCTGACTAGCGGGAGGGCATCTGAGCAGTTCTTC
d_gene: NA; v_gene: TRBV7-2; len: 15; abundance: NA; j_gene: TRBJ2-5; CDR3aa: CASSRGGSRQETQYF; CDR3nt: TGTGCCAGCAGCAGGGGGGGGAGCCGTCAAGAGACCCAGTACTTC
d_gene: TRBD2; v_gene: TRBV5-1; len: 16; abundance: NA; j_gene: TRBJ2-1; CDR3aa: CASSLVYAGGYNEQFF; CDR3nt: TGCGCCAGCAGCTTGGTGTACGCGGGAGGGTACAATGAGCAGTTCTTC
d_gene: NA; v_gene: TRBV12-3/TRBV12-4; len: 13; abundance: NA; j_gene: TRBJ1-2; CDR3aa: CASSSWEGYGYTF; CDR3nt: TGTGCCAGCAGTTCTTGGGAGGGCTATGGCTACACCTTC
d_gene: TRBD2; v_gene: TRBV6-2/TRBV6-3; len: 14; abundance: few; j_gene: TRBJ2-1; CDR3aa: CASKGLAGWNEQFF; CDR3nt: TGTGCCAGCAAGGGACTAGCGGGATGGAATGAGCAGTTCTTC
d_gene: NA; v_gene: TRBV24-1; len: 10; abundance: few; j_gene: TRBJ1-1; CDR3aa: CATLGTEAFF; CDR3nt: TGTGCCACCCTCGGCACTGAAGCTTTCTTT
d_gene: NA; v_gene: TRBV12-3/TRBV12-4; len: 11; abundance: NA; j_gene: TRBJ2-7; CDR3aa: CASRRYNEQYF; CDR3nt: TGTGCCAGCAGGCGATACAATGAGCAGTACTTC
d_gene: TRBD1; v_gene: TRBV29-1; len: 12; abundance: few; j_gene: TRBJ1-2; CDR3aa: CSVEDRGQIYTF; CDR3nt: TGCAGCGTTGAAGACAGGGGGCAGATCTACACCTTC
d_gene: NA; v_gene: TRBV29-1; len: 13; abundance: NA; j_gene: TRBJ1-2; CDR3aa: CSVEGLPGYGYTF; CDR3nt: TGCAGCGTTGAAGGGCTTCCAGGCTATGGCTACACCTTC